The clone carrying this T cell receptor beta chain is labeled as medium-sized. TCRdb processed the PCR reads anew with MiXCR; each CDR3 protein has one entry. The table records 8,000 to 11,000 distinct CDR3 sequences, roughly 19% of them present only once. Construction of naive CD8 libraries employed roughly 18,000 to 1,100,000 sorted cells together with 10%, 30% or 50% RNA. This sample is drawn from a study of molecular identifiers for immune sequencing clone quantification. The overall study: Within a replicate experiment, RNA obtained from either approximately 20,000 or 98,000 naive CD8 cells was divided into five aliquots, and four of those aliquots were then sequenced.

Germline CDR1 reads SGHVS; CDR2 reads FNYEAQ. The germline V and J ends were trimmed by 3 bases and 0 bases, with 8 bases remaining between them. This CDR3 region has 14 residues. The chain recombines TRBV7-6 with TRBJ1-1; the D is unclear. What was sequenced was naive CD8+ T cells from blood, with Jurkat cell RNA spiked in. The subset was: FACS-sorted CD8+CD4-CCR7+CD45RA+ naive T cells. The source is a human donor in good health. Some libraries in this study had Jurkat cell RNA spiked in. The CDR3 DNA reads TGTGCCAGCAGCTTTCGGCTCATGAACACTGAAGCTTTCTTT. This gives the protein CASSFRLMNTEAFF.